Below, one TCR beta chain is given with its context. This entry belongs to a study of T cells after yellow fever vaccination. MiXCR was run by TCRdb on the 5' RACE reads, yielding one entry per CDR3 protein. The profile shows hundreds of thousands of distinct CDR3 sequences, roughly 14% of them singletons. Germline lookup yields CDR1 MGHDK and CDR2 SYGVNS. The CDR3 runs 15 residues. After removal of 4 bases from V and 6 bases from J, the junction contained 8 bases not matched to a gene. The input for sequencing was PBMCs, taken on the day of the yellow fever booster vaccination. V is TRBV25-1 and J is TRBJ2-2; 7 bases fit TRBD2. The clonotype comes from a man aged 30-40 years who received the YFV17D yellow fever vaccine. Here the CDR3 DNA reads TGTGCCAGCAGTGGGATCGGTGGGGGGGCCGGGGAGCTGTTTTTT. This codes for CASSGIGGGAGELFF.